Following are 32 T cell receptor beta chains from one sample sequenced in a study of cytomegalovirus exposure and HLA in healthy donors. 60 Vbeta and 13 Jbeta primers were used in PCR. The method was immunoSEQ multiplex PCR; TCRdb's version includes in-frame clones alone and lacks a portion of them. The sample has roughly 100,000 clones, 60% to 85% seen once. Sequences were obtained from PBMCs. The source of these receptors is a woman under 30 in good health and CMV-seropositive.

The rearrangement uses TRBV4-1 and TRBJ2-2; D remains unclear. CDR3 size: 12 residues. Germline values: CDR1 MGHRA, CDR2 YSYEKL. V was clipped by 2 bases and J by 6 bases, with 4 bases between them. DNA for the CDR3: TGCGCCAGCAGCCAATCGTCCGGGGAGCTGTTTTTT. Protein sequence: CASSQSSGELFF.

This clone appeared a single time. The CDR3 is CASSFGSNTEAFF. The DNA of the CDR3 is TGTGCCAGCAGCTTCGGGTCGAACACTGAAGCTTTCTTT. The V and J genes are TRBV11-3 and TRBJ1-1; D is undetermined. Trimming shortened V by 3 bases and J by 1 base, and 6 bases separated the two germline ends. The CDR3 contains 13 residues. Germline V gives CDR1 SGHNT, CDR2 YENEEA.

In this sample, this clone turned up a few times. J is TRBJ2-1 and V is TRBV11-2, with D maybe TRBD2 (5 bases). This CDR3 comprises 14 residues. The germline CDR1 and CDR2 sequences are SGHAT and FQNNGV. Trimming took off 1 base at V and 6 bases at J, with 10 bases between the two ends. The CDR3 nucleotides read TGTGCCAGCAGCTTAGCACTAGTCACCAATGAGCAGTTCTTC. Amino acid sequence: CASSLALVTNEQFF.

The chain has TRBV28 and TRBJ1-1; weak D call: TRBD1 (6 bases). The CDR3 contains 12 residues. The germline V gene has CDR1 MDHEN and CDR2 SYDVKM. The V end lost 10 bases, the J end lost 5 bases, and 14 bases lay between the germline ends. CDR3 in DNA: TGTGCCACCAAGGGGGTTGGTACTGAAGCTTTCTTT. The encoded protein is CATKGVGTEAFF.

As to this clone: Likely a read error: the CDR3 ends without its conserved phenylalanine or tryptophan. The gene calls are TRBV28 and TRBJ2-3, with D possibly TRBD2 on 5 matching bases. The CDR3 covers 15 residues. In germline, CDR1 is MDHEN, CDR2 SYDVKM. The CDR3 DNA sequence: TGTGCCAGCAGTCAATGGGAGCGACCCCCAGATACACAGTATTGT. It yields the protein CASSQWERPPDTQYC.

There are a few counts of this clone. The genes are TRBV10-3 and TRBJ2-7; possible D gene TRBD1, 5 bases. Germline V lookup: CDR1 ENHRY, CDR2 SYGVKD. This CDR3 is 15 amino acids long. V was pared by 0 bases and J by 2 bases, with 11 bases between. CDR3 in DNA: TGTGCCATCAGTGAGTCTGGGGCGGCAACCTACGAGCAGTACTTC. Translating it yields CAISESGAATYEQYF.

This CDR3 is CASSFRDRYYEQYF. The CDR3 nucleotides are TGTGCCAGCAGCTTTAGGGACAGATACTACGAGCAGTACTTC. This chain connects TRBV7-2 to TRBJ2-7; 7 bases fit TRBD1. Germline values: CDR1 SGHTA, CDR2 FQGNSA. V was pared by 3 bases and J by 3 bases, with 5 bases of the junction left unmatched. CDR3 length: 14 amino acids. Together with reference TRBV7-2 and TRBJ2-7, the CDR3 gives the full variable domain: GAGVSQSPSNKVTEKGKDVELRCDPISGHTALYWYRQSLGQGLEFLIYFQGNSAPDKSGLPSDRFSAERTGGSVSTLTIQRTQQEDSAVYLCASSFRDRYYEQYFGPGTRLTVT.

The rearrangement joins TRBV7-8 to TRBJ2-5; D gene unclear. Germline CDR1 reads SGHVS; CDR2 reads FQNEAQ. Trimming took off 2 bases at V and 5 bases at J, with 9 bases between the two ends. The CDR3 length is 13 residues. The chain's CDR3 is CASSLTLSETQYF. The DNA for the CDR3 is TGTGCCAGCAGCTTAACCCTATCGGAGACCCAGTACTTC. The variable domain in full, with the rest retrieved from reference TRBV7-8 and TRBJ2-5, is GAGVSQSPRYKVAKRGQDVALRCDPISGHVSLFWYQQALGQGPEFLTYFQNEAQLDKSGLPSDRFFAERPEGSVSTLKIQRTQQEDSAVYLCASSLTLSETQYFGPGTRLLVL.

Only a few counts were recorded for this clone. The rearrangement joins TRBV9 to TRBJ1-2, with D perhaps matching TRBD1 (5 bases). Trimming stripped 2 bases from V and 4 bases from J, with 12 bases between. This CDR3 has 14 amino acids. Germline-derived CDR1 and CDR2 are SGDLS and YYNGEE. The CDR3 sequence is CASSVGGGFYGYTF. As DNA, the CDR3 is TGTGCCAGCAGCGTTGGGGGGGGTTTCTATGGCTACACCTTC. Drawing the rest from reference TRBV9 and TRBJ1-2, the complete variable domain is DSGVTQTPKHLITATGQRVTLRCSPRSGDLSVYWYQQSLDQGLQFLIQYYNGEERAKGNILERFSAQQFPDLHSELNLSSLELGDSALYFCASSVGGGFYGYTFGSGTRLTVV.

The gene calls are TRBV30 and TRBJ2-2, with D possibly matching TRBD1 (6 bases). This CDR3 is 13 amino acids long. CDR1 GTSNPN and CDR2 SVGIG come from the germline V gene (reference sequence). V was clipped by 0 bases and J by 7 bases, with 9 bases between them. CDR3 sequence: CAWSVQGHGELFF. DNA of the CDR3: TGTGCCTGGAGTGTACAGGGTCACGGGGAGCTGTTTTTT.

The rearrangement uses TRBV25-1 and TRBJ2-3; D possibly corresponds to TRBD2 (5 bases). This CDR3 contains 17 residues. The V gene's germline CDR1 is MGHDK and CDR2 SYGVNS. V lost 0 bases and J lost 0, with 13 bases in between. As DNA, the CDR3 is TGTGCCAGCAGTGAATACCCGGGGATAGGAAGCACAGATACGCAGTATTTT. Translation gives CASSEYPGIGSTDTQYF.

The genes are TRBV27 and TRBJ2-2, with TRBD2 matching 12 bases. Germline V gene sequence: CDR1 MNHEY, CDR2 SMNVEV (reference sequence). The CDR3 covers 19 residues. V shed 1 base and J 0 bases; nucleotides not matched to a gene: 6. CDR3 DNA sequence: TGTGCCAGCAGTTTATTCGGGGGACTAGCGGGCTCGAACACCGGGGAGCTGTTTTTT. Protein product: CASSLFGGLAGSNTGELFF.

The chain joins TRBV4-2 to TRBJ1-5; a possible D gene is TRBD1 (5 bases). V was pared by 4 bases and J by 6 bases, with 13 bases between. Germline V gives CDR1 LGHNA, CDR2 YNFKEQ. There are 14 residues in the CDR3. DNA of the CDR3: TGTGCCAGCAGCCGGGACGGAGCGGGTCAGCCCCAGCATTTT. The encoded protein is CASSRDGAGQPQHF.

The chain employs TRBV6-1 and TRBJ2-3; 12 nucleotides align to TRBD2. Germline V gene sequence: CDR1 MNHNS, CDR2 SASEGT. Germline trimming cut 6 bases from V and 5 bases from J; bases unmatched to any gene: 6. The CDR3 consists of 15 residues. For the CDR3, the DNA is TGTGCCAGCAGCGAACTAGCGGGAGGAAGAGATACGCAGTATTTT. It yields the protein CASSELAGGRDTQYF.

The V call is TRBV7-8, the J call TRBJ2-1, with TRBD1 matching over 7 bases. The CDR3 spans 22 residues. Germline V CDR1 and CDR2: SGHVS, FQNEAQ. V gave up 5 bases and J gave up 7 bases; unmatched junction bases: 32. CDR3 sequence (DNA): TGTGCCAGCAGCCAACCTCTACCGGCAGGACAGGTCAAATGGGAGCGGTTTAATGAGCAGTTCTTC. Translation gives CASSQPLPAGQVKWERFNEQFF.

This clone was counted a single time. This sequence joins TRBV10-2 and TRBJ2-1; 9 positions agree with TRBD2. Germline-derived CDR1 and CDR2 are WSHSY and SAAADI. After removal of 7 bases from V and 4 bases from J, the junction contained 8 bases not matched to a gene. There are 15 residues in the CDR3. CDR3 bases: TGCGCCAGCACACCGGGACTAGCCTATTACAATGAGCAGTTCTTC. It translates to CASTPGLAYYNEQFF.

This clone was recorded at least ten times. This chain's CDR3 is CASSQEWWASGSSYEQYF. CDR3 sequence (DNA): TGTGCCAGCAGCCAAGAATGGTGGGCTAGCGGGAGCTCCTACGAGCAGTACTTC. The rearrangement joins TRBV4-2 to TRBJ2-7, with 10 nucleotides matching TRBD2. With 0 bases clipped from V and 0 bases from J, the junction kept 8 bases outside the gene matches. The length of the CDR3 is 18 residues. Germline values: CDR1 LGHNA, CDR2 YNFKEQ.

This chain links TRBV2 with TRBJ1-1; no firm D call. V was shortened by 10 bases and J by 7 bases, with 10 bases between the two germline ends. The CDR3 contains 10 residues. CDR1 and CDR2 from the germline V gene are SNHLY and FYNNEI. CDR3 DNA: TGTGCCACCGGCGGGGTTGAAGCTTTCTTT. It codes for CATGGVEAFF.

This chain uses TRBV28 with TRBJ1-3, with D possibly TRBD1 on 5 matching bases. CDR1 and CDR2 from the germline V gene are MDHEN and SYDVKM. There are 17 residues in the CDR3. The germline V and J ends were trimmed by 5 bases and 3 bases, with 20 bases remaining between them. The CDR3 is CASSPTWGFLFGNTIYF. CDR3 nucleotide sequence: TGTGCCAGCAGTCCGACGTGGGGCTTCTTATTTGGAAACACCATATATTTT.

V and J are TRBV28 and TRBJ2-7; 9 bases are shared with TRBD2. V gave up 8 bases and J gave up 4 bases; unmatched junction bases: 6. The germline V gene has CDR1 MDHEN and CDR2 SYDVKM. The CDR3 extends over 13 amino acids. The CDR3, as DNA: TGTGCCAGCTGGGGCCTAGCGGGGTACGAGCAGTACTTC. Translation gives CASWGLAGYEQYF.

This chain uses TRBV18 with TRBJ1-1; D not certain. Germline lookup yields CDR1 KGHSH and CDR2 LQKENI. There are 14 residues in the CDR3. V was shortened by 3 bases and J by 1 base, with 9 bases between the two germline ends. This CDR3 reads CASSPATENTEAFF. CDR3 in DNA: TGTGCCAGCTCACCGGCCACCGAGAACACTGAAGCTTTCTTT.

The chain carries TRBV5-1 and TRBJ2-3, with 8 bases aligning to TRBD2. Germline V CDR1 and CDR2: SGHRS, YFSETQ. The CDR3 is made up of 15 amino acids. The V gene end was trimmed by 4 bases and the J gene end by 0 bases; junction bases not matched to a gene: 4. The chain's CDR3 is CASSRTSGSTDTQYF. Written as DNA, the CDR3 is TGCGCCAGCAGCCGAACTAGCGGAAGCACAGATACGCAGTATTTT.

This clone came up a few times. The gene calls are TRBV10-3 and TRBJ1-4; D is unclear. This CDR3 comprises 15 residues. Trimming removed 3 bases at V and 0 bases at J, with 8 bases between. Germline V gene data show CDR1 as ENHRY and CDR2 as SYGVKD. CDR3 sequence: CAISDQVATNEKLFF. Here the CDR3 DNA reads TGTGCCATCAGTGACCAGGTTGCAACTAATGAAAAACTGTTTTTT.

The chain recombines TRBV7-6 with TRBJ2-5; TRBD2 aligns across 12 bases. Germline loops: CDR1 SGHVS, CDR2 FNYEAQ. CDR3 length equals 14 residues. Unmatched junction bases numbered 2, after V lost 5 bases and J lost 4 bases. The CDR3: CASSPSGRAETQYF. CDR3 nucleotides: TGTGCCAGCAGCCCTAGCGGGAGGGCAGAGACCCAGTACTTC.

The rearrangement joins TRBV12-5 to TRBJ1-5; 8 nucleotides agree with TRBD1. Germline V gene lookup returns CDR1 LGHNT and CDR2 FRNRAP. The length of the CDR3 is 15 residues. Trimming at V came to 5 bases and at J to 6 bases, leaving 9 bases not matched to a gene. The chain's CDR3 is CASGIGQGGGQPQHF. CDR3 bases: TGTGCTAGTGGTATAGGACAGGGTGGGGGTCAGCCCCAGCATTTT.

The chain recombines TRBV30 with TRBJ2-1; tentatively, D is TRBD1 (6 bases). V lost 5 bases to trimming and J lost 7 bases, with 21 bases between them. The germline gives CDR1 GTSNPN, CDR2 SVGIG (reference sequence). The CDR3 sequence is 15 residues long. CDR3 in DNA: TGTGCCTGGGAACAGGGTACCTCACAGTCGAATGAGCAGTTCTTC. It translates to CAWEQGTSQSNEQFF.

This clone was found a few times. The J gene is TRBJ2-1, the V gene TRBV10-2, with 9 positions matching TRBD2. Trimming cost V 8 bases and J 6 bases; bases outside gene matches: 5. Germline V gives CDR1 WSHSY, CDR2 SAAADI. The CDR3 totals 13 residues. This CDR3 reads CASGGSGSNEQFF. The CDR3 nucleotides are TGCGCCAGCGGGGGTAGCGGGAGCAATGAGCAGTTCTTC.

This chain uses TRBV27 with TRBJ2-1; TRBD2 is a possible D gene (6 bases). The CDR3 extends over 15 amino acids. The V gene's germline CDR1 is MNHEY and CDR2 SMNVEV (reference sequence). Trimming took off 5 bases at V and 8 bases at J, with 19 bases between the two ends. As DNA, the CDR3 is TGTGCCAGCAGTCCGGACTATTCCTTTTTGCATGAGCAGTTCTTC. Amino acid sequence: CASSPDYSFLHEQFF.

The V call is TRBV6-1, the J call TRBJ2-2; the match to TRBD2 covers 7 bases. After removal of 7 bases from V and 4 bases from J, the junction contained 6 bases not matched to a gene. Germline lookup yields CDR1 MNHNS and CDR2 SASEGT. The CDR3 has 14 amino acids. CDR3 DNA: TGTGCCAGCACCCTAGCGGTCCGCACCGGGGAGCTGTTTTTT. Its translation is CASTLAVRTGELFF.

CDR3 nucleotides: TGTGCCAGCAGATCTTACAGGGGGGAACGAACTGAAGCTTTCTTT. Amino acids: CASRSYRGERTEAFF. The chain uses TRBV5-8 and TRBJ1-1; TRBD1 matches 8 bases. Losses at the gene ends were 5 bases for V and 5 bases for J; bases not matched to a gene: 11. The germline CDR1 and CDR2 sequences are SGHTS and YDEGEE. The CDR3 is made up of 15 amino acids.

The J gene is TRBJ1-1, the V gene TRBV11-3; D remains ambiguous. Trimming cost V 0 bases and J 4 bases, with 6 bases left between them. Germline CDR1 SGHNT, CDR2 YENEEA. The length of the CDR3 is 13 residues. This chain's CDR3 is CASSLDGSTEAFF. The CDR3, as DNA: TGTGCCAGCAGCTTAGACGGGAGCACTGAAGCTTTCTTT.

This chain joins TRBV7-8 and TRBJ1-5; D is unresolved. This CDR3 region has 14 residues. The V and J ends lost 3 bases and 6 bases respectively, with 12 bases between them. Germline V CDR1 and CDR2: SGHVS, FQNEAQ. The DNA of the CDR3 is TGTGCCAGCAGCTTCGGGAGAGGTTTTCAGCCCCAGCATTTT. Its protein product is CASSFGRGFQPQHF.